The sequence of this T cell receptor (beta chain) was determined in a study of cytomegalovirus exposure and HLA in healthy donors. In regard to this clone: What it binds is not known.

Study results and limitations: Some TCR beta chains (more than 150 of them) were listed as cytomegalovirus-associated. Analysis performed later found roughly 18,000 TCR beta sequences associated with HLA alleles at 0.05 false discovery rate.

After removal of 3 bases from V and 3 bases from J, the junction contained 10 bases not matched to a gene. Germline V lookup: CDR1 SGHRS, CDR2 YFSETQ. CDR3 length: 17 amino acids. The study ran its PCR with 60 Vbeta and 13 Jbeta primers. Profiling relied on immunoSEQ multiplex PCR, and the TCRdb table lists in-frame clones only, not all of them. The sample lists approximately 110,000 clones, about 80% occurring once. Nominally healthy donors were sampled, though unrecorded immune exposures were likely. The V and J genes are TRBV5-1 and TRBJ1-4; 8 nucleotides match TRBD1. The sample comprised PBMCs. This receptor was taken from a woman aged 40 to 50 in good health and CMV-seronegative. The CDR3 region has the DNA TGCGCCAGCAGCTCGAAATCCCCGGGACAGGCTAATGAAAAACTGTTTTTT. Protein product: CASSSKSPGQANEKLFF.